A single sample is the source of the 23 T cell receptor beta chains below, sequenced in a study of blood T cell repertoires in COVID-19. Some clones are missing from TCRdb's copy, which holds only in-frame ones; the method was immunoSEQ multiplex PCR. The repertoire holds about 59,000 clones, with 85% as singletons. The sequencing input was peripheral blood. The receptors here all came from a human donor in a cohort sampled during active COVID-19.

The sample holds one count of this clone. J is TRBJ1-2 and V is TRBV19, with D hard to call. The germline V gene encodes CDR1 LNHDA and CDR2 SQIVND (reference sequence). The length of the CDR3 is 14 residues. Deletions cut 7 bases from V and 4 bases from J, with 16 bases between. The CDR3 loop is CASMSGQASYGYTF. CDR3 coding DNA: TGTGCCAGTATGAGTGGGCAGGCGAGCTATGGCTACACCTTC.

The rearrangement uses TRBV5-1 and TRBJ2-3; D perhaps matches TRBD2 (5 bases). This CDR3 has 13 amino acids. Germline-derived CDR1 and CDR2 are SGHRS and YFSETQ. The ends were cut back, 5 bases at V and 3 bases at J, with 10 bases in the middle. The CDR3 bases are TGCGCCAGCAGGGGAACTAGTACAGATACGCAGTATTTT. Translated, it gives CASRGTSTDTQYF.

J is TRBJ2-3 and V is TRBV5-7; perhaps TRBD2 as D (5 bases). TRBV5-7 is sorted into the ORF group, with uncertain function. This CDR3 comprises 12 residues. Trimming shortened V by 2 bases and J by 8 bases, and 9 bases separated the two germline ends. The CDR3 DNA is TGTGCCAGCAGCTTTAGCGCGCTTACGCAGTATTTT. The encoded protein is CASSFSALTQYF.

This rearrangement joins TRBV10-3 to TRBJ1-5; 8 nucleotides match TRBD1. J gave up 1 base and V 10 bases, and 6 bases lay outside the gene matches. The CDR3 is 14 residues long. Germline-derived CDR1 and CDR2 are ENHRY and SYGVKD. CDR3 DNA: TGTGCCACGACAGGGGATAACAGCAATCAGCCCCAGCATTTT. Its protein is CATTGDNSNQPQHF.

The chain employs TRBV19 and TRBJ1-5; tentative D call: TRBD1 (5 bases). The CDR3 is 15 residues long. V lost 5 bases, J lost 0 bases, and 11 bases lay in between. Germline V CDR1 and CDR2: LNHDA, SQIVND (reference sequence). The DNA for the CDR3 is TGTGCCAGTAGTTGGGCAGGGAATAGCAATCAGCCCCAGCATTTT. Translation gives CASSWAGNSNQPQHF.

The chain employs TRBV7-2 and TRBJ1-5, with D unresolved. The CDR3 covers 15 residues. V lost 2 bases to trimming and J lost 1 base, with 9 bases between them. Germline values: CDR1 SGHTA, CDR2 FQGNSA. The CDR3 sequence is CASSLLTGSNQPQHF. CDR3 in DNA: TGTGCCAGCAGCTTACTTACCGGGAGCAATCAGCCCCAGCATTTT.

The J gene is TRBJ2-7, the V gene TRBV28, with D maybe TRBD2 (6 bases). Germline CDR1 reads MDHEN; CDR2 reads SYDVKM. V gave up 3 bases and J gave up 4 bases, with 16 bases separating them. CDR3 length: 15 residues. The CDR3 DNA is TGTGCCAGCAGTTTCCCCTCCTCAGGGAGGTACGAGCAGTACTTC. The encoded protein is CASSFPSSGRYEQYF.

The chain carries TRBV11-2 and TRBJ1-4; D unresolved. From germline, CDR1 is SGHAT and CDR2 FQNNGV. The CDR3 extends over 16 amino acids. V gave up 1 base and J gave up 0 bases, with 9 bases separating them. The CDR3 coding sequence is TGTGCCAGCAGCTTAGGGCGGGTTGCAACTAATGAAAAACTGTTTTTT. It encodes CASSLGRVATNEKLFF.

The chain carries TRBV5-1 and TRBJ2-5; 7 nucleotides align to TRBD1. J was trimmed by 1 base and V by 4 bases; bases with no gene match: 4. This CDR3 is built from 14 residues. Germline loops: CDR1 SGHRS, CDR2 YFSETQ. DNA of the CDR3: TGCGCCAGCAGCAACACAGGGGCCCAAGAGACCCAGTACTTC. Residues: CASSNTGAQETQYF.

The V call is TRBV5-6, the J call TRBJ2-3, with 7 bases lining up with TRBD2. There are 17 residues in the CDR3. With 5 bases clipped from V and 1 base from J, the junction kept 13 bases outside the gene matches. Germline V CDR1 and CDR2: SGHDT, YYEEEE. CDR3 bases: TGTGCCAGCAGTTACCCGGGGGGAAGCGGGGGCACAGATACGCAGTATTTT. Protein sequence: CASSYPGGSGGTDTQYF.

The chain uses TRBV6-5 and TRBJ2-3; D is perhaps TRBD1 (5 bases). Trimming removed 2 bases from V and 3 bases from J, with 9 bases in between. The CDR3 consists of 14 residues. Germline V gene data show CDR1 as MNHEY and CDR2 as SVGAGI. The CDR3 bases are TGTGCCAGCAGTTACGCCCAGGGTACAGATACGCAGTATTTT. Amino acid sequence: CASSYAQGTDTQYF.

This chain joins TRBV5-1 and TRBJ2-3; no firm D call. V was shortened by 0 bases and J by 2 bases, with 10 bases between the two germline ends. The germline V gene has CDR1 SGHRS and CDR2 YFSETQ. The CDR3 has 15 amino acids. This CDR3 reads CASSLDGADTDTQYF. The CDR3 nucleotides read TGCGCCAGCAGCTTGGATGGAGCAGACACAGATACGCAGTATTTT.

This sequence joins TRBV6-5 and TRBJ2-1, with D perhaps matching TRBD2 (6 bases). V lost 6 bases and J lost 5, with 8 bases in between. Germline V gives CDR1 MNHEY, CDR2 SVGAGI. The CDR3 length is 12 residues. In DNA form, the CDR3 reads TGTGCCAGCAGACTAGCCAACAATGAGCAGTTCTTC. This codes for CASRLANNEQFF.

The V gene is TRBV12-3 or TRBV12-4, the J gene TRBJ1-2; D is unclear. V lost 3 bases to trimming and J lost 3 bases, with 5 bases between them. This CDR3 has 12 amino acids. CDR3 bases: TGTGCCAGCAGTTTTGAGGACTATGGCTACACCTTC. It yields the protein CASSFEDYGYTF.

This chain joins TRBV6-2 or TRBV6-3 and TRBJ2-3; 7 nucleotides match TRBD2. The CDR3 is made up of 12 amino acids. After removal of 4 bases from V and 5 bases from J, the junction contained 0 bases not matched to a gene. In germline, CDR1 is MNHEY, CDR2 SVGEGT. CDR3 protein: CASSLAGDTQYF. CDR3 DNA sequence: TGTGCCAGCAGTTTAGCGGGAGATACGCAGTATTTT.

Only a few counts were recorded for this clone. The chain uses TRBV5-1 and TRBJ2-7; TRBD1 might be the D (6 bases). The CDR3 covers 14 residues. Germline assignment: CDR1 SGHRS and CDR2 YFSETQ. V was shortened by 2 bases and J by 3 bases, with 12 bases between the two germline ends. CDR3 amino acids: CASSFRQADYEQYF. CDR3 DNA: TGCGCCAGCAGCTTCCGACAGGCAGACTACGAGCAGTACTTC.

In this sample, this clone is medium-sized (0.01 to 0.1%). The chain joins TRBV11-3 to TRBJ1-4; 9 bases line up with TRBD1. Germline assignment: CDR1 SGHNT and CDR2 YENEEA. The CDR3 loop spans 17 amino acids. Trimming cost V 1 base and J 7 bases; bases outside gene matches: 10. The DNA of the CDR3 is TGTGCCAGCAGCTTAGTGGACAGGGGAGGTGGATCTGAAAAACTGTTTTTT. This encodes CASSLVDRGGGSEKLFF. The variable domain in full, completed from reference TRBV11-3 and TRBJ1-4, reads EAGVVQSPRYKIIEKKQPVAFWCNPISGHNTLYWYLQNLGQGPELLIRYENEEAVDDSQLPKDRFSAERLKGVDSTLKIQPAELGDSAVYLCASSLVDRGGGSEKLFFGSGTQLSVL.

This chain uses TRBV6-5 with TRBJ2-7; 7 nucleotides line up with TRBD1. Germline V lookup: CDR1 MNHEY, CDR2 SVGAGI. J was trimmed by 1 base and V by 11 bases; bases with no gene match: 11. The CDR3 covers 14 residues. The CDR3 protein is CASRKTGQSYEQYF. The CDR3 region has the DNA TGTGCCTCCCGAAAGACAGGGCAGTCCTACGAGCAGTACTTC.

The chain couples TRBV27 to TRBJ2-7; 9 nucleotides match TRBD1. Germline V gene lookup returns CDR1 MNHEY and CDR2 SMNVEV (reference sequence). Trimming removed 2 bases from V and 4 bases from J; junction bases left unmatched: 9. The CDR3 is made up of 16 amino acids. The CDR3 DNA is TGTGCCAGCAGTTTACTTACGACAGGGGGAGGATACGAGCAGTACTTC. Protein: CASSLLTTGGGYEQYF.

The chain carries TRBV27 and TRBJ2-1, with 13 bases matching TRBD2. J lost 5 bases, V lost 2 bases, and 0 bases had no gene match. CDR3 length equals 15 residues. CDR1 is MNHEY and CDR2 is SMNVEV in the germline V gene (reference sequence). DNA for the CDR3: TGTGCCAGCAGTTTAGGGACTAGCGGGAACAATGAGCAGTTCTTC. This gives the protein CASSLGTSGNNEQFF.

The CDR3 coding sequence is TGTGCCAGCAGTTACACTAGCGGGGGGGTAGCAGAGACCCAGTACTTC. As protein: CASSYTSGGVAETQYF. The gene calls are TRBV6-5 and TRBJ2-5; 13 nucleotides align to TRBD2. This CDR3 contains 16 residues. Germline V gives CDR1 MNHEY, CDR2 SVGAGI. V lost 2 bases and J lost 4; bases outside the gene matches: 4.

V is TRBV6-5 and J is TRBJ1-6; D call uncertain. The CDR3 extends over 13 amino acids. Deletions cut 7 bases from V and 9 bases from J, with 13 bases between. Germline V CDR1 and CDR2: MNHEY, SVGAGI. The CDR3 DNA follows: TGTGCCAGCACCTTGCTACGGGGTTCACCCCTCCACTTT. Protein sequence: CASTLLRGSPLHF.

This chain connects TRBV9 to TRBJ2-3; 9 positions agree with TRBD1. The J segment lost 4 bases and the V segment lost 3 bases, leaving 3 bases of the junction unmatched. Germline lookup yields CDR1 SGDLS and CDR2 YYNGEE. The CDR3 contains 14 residues. CDR3 region: CASSDRDRADTQYF. The DNA for the CDR3 is TGTGCCAGCAGCGACCGGGACAGGGCAGATACGCAGTATTTT. The variable domain in full, with the rest retrieved from reference TRBV9 and TRBJ2-3, is DSGVTQTPKHLITATGQRVTLRCSPRSGDLSVYWYQQSLDQGLQFLIQYYNGEERAKGNILERFSAQQFPDLHSELNLSSLELGDSALYFCASSDRDRADTQYFGPGTRLTVL.